These 20 T cell receptor beta chains originate from one sample sequenced in a study of shared clonotypes between healthy human individuals. Repertoires were generated with immunoSEQ multiplex PCR, while TCRdb's copy carries only in-frame clones and drops some. The sample includes fewer than 600,000 clones, 79% of them seen just once. Sequenced input: PBMCs. These receptors originate from a woman in her 40s in good health. Some clones in this sample may be carry-over from other donors' samples.

V usage is TRBV6-1 and J usage is TRBJ2-1; no definite D call. V gave up 2 bases and J gave up 8 bases, with 13 bases separating them. The length of the CDR3 is 14 residues. Germline values: CDR1 MNHNS, CDR2 SASEGT. The CDR3 nucleotides are TGTGCCAGCAGTGAAACTTACTATGCCGATGAGCAGTTCTTC. It encodes CASSETYYADEQFF.

The chain combines TRBV5-1 with TRBJ1-1; D ambiguous. V lost 3 bases to trimming and J lost 5 bases, with 11 bases between them. CDR1 and CDR2 from the germline V gene are SGHRS and YFSETQ. This CDR3 has 13 amino acids. The CDR3: CASSWTRETEAFF. The CDR3 DNA reads TGCGCCAGCAGCTGGACCCGGGAGACTGAAGCTTTCTTT.

V is TRBV28 and J is TRBJ2-2; D gene ambiguous. Germline V lookup: CDR1 MDHEN, CDR2 SYDVKM. V was trimmed by 3 bases and J by 1 base, leaving 9 bases between them. This CDR3 has 15 residues. CDR3 sequence: CASSFWFKNTGELFF. In nucleotides, the CDR3 is TGTGCCAGCAGTTTTTGGTTCAAGAACACCGGGGAGCTGTTTTTT.

The chain couples TRBV27 to TRBJ2-1; tentative D call: TRBD1 (5 bases). The germline V gene has CDR1 MNHEY and CDR2 SMNVEV (reference sequence). The CDR3 is made up of 14 amino acids. Here the CDR3 reads CAQGVGEPYNEQFF. CDR3 in DNA: TGTGCTCAAGGGGTTGGGGAACCCTACAATGAGCAGTTCTTC.

V gene TRBV19 combines with J gene TRBJ2-5; 12 positions match TRBD1. The CDR3 sequence is 15 residues long. The V gene's germline CDR1 is LNHDA and CDR2 SQIVND (reference sequence). V shed 6 bases and J 5 bases; nucleotides not matched to a gene: 7. The CDR3 region has the DNA TGTGCCAGTAGGACCGGGACAGGGGGCGCGGAGACCCAGTACTTC. Residues: CASRTGTGGAETQYF.

The chain combines TRBV27 with TRBJ2-5; 7 positions match TRBD2. The CDR3 is 14 amino acids. The V gene's germline CDR1 is MNHEY and CDR2 SMNVEV (reference sequence). V was clipped by 4 bases and J by 5 bases; unmatched bases: 7. The CDR3 reads CASSSEGLVETQYF. CDR3 sequence (DNA): TGTGCCAGCAGTTCGGAAGGACTAGTGGAGACCCAGTACTTC.

The chain uses TRBV29-1 and TRBJ2-1; D is unclear. CDR3 length equals 13 residues. From germline, CDR1 is SQVTM and CDR2 ANQGSEA. The V and J ends lost 5 bases and 0 bases respectively, with 8 bases between them. CDR3 sequence reads: CSVQVYSYNEQFF. The CDR3 nucleotides read TGCAGCGTTCAGGTGTACTCCTACAATGAGCAGTTCTTC.

The J gene is TRBJ2-3, the V gene TRBV7-9; D possibly corresponds to TRBD2 (6 bases). V was clipped by 4 bases and J by 0 bases, with 17 bases between them. This CDR3 spans 17 amino acids. The germline CDR1 and CDR2 sequences are SEHNR and FQNEAQ (reference sequence). The CDR3, as DNA: TGTGCCAGCAGCTGGGATAGGGCGGGAACTAGCACAGATACGCAGTATTTT. Amino acid sequence: CASSWDRAGTSTDTQYF.

V is TRBV5-1 and J is TRBJ2-1, with unresolved D. Germline V gives CDR1 SGHRS, CDR2 YFSETQ. The CDR3 contains 14 residues. V dropped 6 bases and J dropped 4 bases, with 14 bases sitting between them. CDR3 sequence (DNA): TGCGCCAGCACCCCAAGCCCTGATTACAATGAGCAGTTCTTC. This sequence encodes CASTPSPDYNEQFF.

The rearrangement links TRBV28 to TRBJ1-4, with D unresolved. V shed 1 base and J shed 0 bases, with 9 bases lying between them. The CDR3 runs 16 residues. Germline CDR1 and CDR2: MDHEN and SYDVKM. This CDR3 is CASSLSVGATNEKLFF. Written as DNA, the CDR3 is TGTGCCAGCAGTTTATCCGTCGGTGCAACTAATGAAAAACTGTTTTTT.

This clone was picked up a small number of times. V is TRBV6-1 and J is TRBJ2-1, with 9 bases that match TRBD1. This CDR3 spans 15 amino acids. J lost 8 bases, V lost 2 bases, and 7 bases had no gene match. Germline V gene data show CDR1 as MNHNS and CDR2 as SASEGT. This CDR3 is CASSELTGGVDEQFF. The CDR3 DNA is TGTGCCAGCAGTGAACTCACAGGGGGCGTGGATGAGCAGTTCTTC.

This clone was detected a few times. The genes are TRBV29-1 and TRBJ2-2; possible D gene TRBD2, 6 bases. V lost 7 bases and J 3 bases, leaving 12 bases between the germline ends. CDR3 size: 13 residues. The V gene's germline CDR1 is SQVTM and CDR2 ANQGSEA. The chain's CDR3 is CSAGGWDTGELFF. Written as DNA, the CDR3 is TGCAGCGCTGGAGGGTGGGACACCGGGGAGCTGTTTTTT.

V and J are TRBV5-4 and TRBJ2-5; perhaps TRBD1 as D (5 bases). The V gene's germline CDR1 is SGHNT and CDR2 YYREEE (reference sequence). The CDR3 extends over 13 amino acids. The V gene lost 0 bases and the J gene lost 4 bases, with 7 bases spanning the gap. CDR3 protein: CASSLDRSETQYF. The CDR3 nucleotides read TGTGCCAGCAGCTTGGACAGGTCAGAGACCCAGTACTTC.

The V gene is TRBV18, the J gene TRBJ2-1; unclear D gene. CDR1 and CDR2 from the germline V gene are KGHSH and LQKENI. The CDR3 extends over 15 amino acids. V shed 1 base and J shed 5 bases, with 12 bases lying between them. This CDR3 is CASSPHPGSNNEQFF. CDR3 bases: TGTGCCAGCTCACCACACCCAGGAAGTAACAATGAGCAGTTCTTC.

V usage is TRBV11-2 and J usage is TRBJ1-4; 8 nucleotides match TRBD1. Germline V gene lookup returns CDR1 SGHAT and CDR2 FQNNGV. Germline trimming cut 1 base from V and 6 bases from J; bases unmatched to any gene: 10. There are 17 residues in the CDR3. CDR3 residues: CASSLARDRLSYEKLFF. The DNA for the CDR3 is TGTGCCAGCAGCTTAGCCCGGGACAGGCTCTCCTATGAAAAACTGTTTTTT.

The V call is TRBV2, the J call TRBJ1-2, with 7 nucleotides matching TRBD1. Trimming took 6 bases from V and 4 from J; bases not matched to a gene: 8. The CDR3 totals 14 residues. The germline V gene has CDR1 SNHLY and CDR2 FYNNEI. The CDR3 reads CASRRQGFAYGYTF. The CDR3 DNA is TGTGCCAGCAGGAGACAGGGTTTCGCCTATGGCTACACCTTC.

V is TRBV28 and J is TRBJ2-1; TRBD2 matches 14 bases. The germline CDR1 and CDR2 sequences are MDHEN and SYDVKM. The V gene end was trimmed by 10 bases and the J gene end by 8 bases; junction bases not matched to a gene: 7. The CDR3 is made up of 14 amino acids. The CDR3 protein is CANPRLAGGYEQFF. DNA of the CDR3: TGTGCCAACCCAAGACTAGCGGGAGGGTATGAGCAGTTCTTC.

The chain links TRBV4-3 to TRBJ2-7; 7 nucleotides agree with TRBD1. The CDR3 loop spans 15 amino acids. Trimming cost V 0 bases and J 3 bases; bases outside gene matches: 5. Germline V lookup: CDR1 LGHNA, CDR2 YSLEER. CDR3: CASSQDRGTVYEQYF. CDR3 nucleotides: TGCGCCAGCAGCCAAGATCGAGGGACAGTCTACGAGCAGTACTTC.

This chain connects TRBV10-3 to TRBJ1-5; 9 nucleotides match TRBD1. V lost 4 bases, J lost 1 base, and 5 bases stayed unmatched. This CDR3 comprises 16 residues. CDR1 and CDR2 from the germline V gene are ENHRY and SYGVKD. The CDR3 sequence: CAISGEQGASNQPQHF. For the CDR3, the DNA is TGTGCCATCAGTGGGGAACAGGGGGCAAGCAATCAGCCCCAGCATTTT.

Details on this clone: This may come from a read error, since a much larger clone is one base off. Additional DNA sequences in this sample encode the identical CDR3. The rearrangement joins TRBV19 to TRBJ1-2, with 7 bases aligning to TRBD1. The CDR3 loop spans 13 amino acids. V was pared by 3 bases and J by 2 bases, with 0 bases of the junction left unmatched. CDR1 is LNHDA, CDR2 SQIVND, per germline (reference sequence). CDR3 sequence: CASSIRGNYGYTF. The CDR3, as DNA: TGTGCCAGTAGTATCAGGGGGAACTATGGCTACACCTTC.